This T cell receptor beta chain was sequenced in a study of blood T cell repertoires in COVID-19. The wider study: Whether acute or convalescent, the COVID-19 samples came from the United States, Italy and Spain.

Clones were sequenced by immunoSEQ multiplex PCR, and TCRdb holds only the in-frame ones, with some missing. This table has more than 95,000 clones, 81% appearing once. Enrolment of Seattle patients took place during active infection, and they were followed longitudinally. Germline lookup yields CDR1 LNHDA and CDR2 SQIVND (reference sequence). Trimming removed 7 bases from V and 6 bases from J; junction bases left unmatched: 10. This CDR3 has 14 residues. The V gene is TRBV19, the J gene TRBJ2-7, with TRBD2 identical over 9 bases. The TCR sequence derives from a man aged 25-45 years with COVID-19, enrolled during active disease. Sample: peripheral blood. CDR3 loop: CASMPSGTPREQYF. The CDR3 coding sequence is TGTGCCAGTATGCCTAGCGGGACCCCCCGCGAGCAGTACTTC.